The clone carrying this T cell receptor (beta chain) was counted a few times. Its target is not known. The PCR employed 60 Vbeta primers together with 13 Jbeta primers. The method was immunoSEQ multiplex PCR; TCRdb's version includes in-frame clones alone and lacks a portion of them. This table holds 81,000 or so clones, less than 75% found once. The sample is drawn from a study of cytomegalovirus exposure and HLA in healthy donors. Study findings and constraints: When presence/absence was analysed, sequencing depth was taken to be roughly uniform across donors. A later analysis found that most CMV-associated TCR beta chains appeared HLA-restricted.

Donors in the study were healthy people who gave bone marrow. The sample taken for sequencing was PBMCs. The clonotype was recovered from a woman aged 25 to 39 in good health and CMV-seropositive.

The CDR3 protein is CASSKTSGVREQYF. DNA for the CDR3: TGTGCCAGCAGCAAGACTAGCGGGGTTCGCGAGCAGTACTTC. The chain employs TRBV4-2 and TRBJ2-7; TRBD2 agrees at 11 bases. V gave up 5 bases and J gave up 6 bases; unmatched junction bases: 6. Germline lookup yields CDR1 LGHNA and CDR2 YNFKEQ. The CDR3 length is 14 residues.